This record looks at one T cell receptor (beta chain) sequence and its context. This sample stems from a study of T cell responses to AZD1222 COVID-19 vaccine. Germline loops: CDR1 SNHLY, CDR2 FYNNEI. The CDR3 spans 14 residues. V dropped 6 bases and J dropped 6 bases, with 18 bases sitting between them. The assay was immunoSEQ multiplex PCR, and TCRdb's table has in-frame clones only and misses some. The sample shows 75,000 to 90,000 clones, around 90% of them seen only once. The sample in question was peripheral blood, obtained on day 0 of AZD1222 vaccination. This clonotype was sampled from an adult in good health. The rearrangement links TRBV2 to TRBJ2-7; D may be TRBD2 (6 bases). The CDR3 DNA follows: TGTGCCAGCAGCGCTAGCGTGGGGGGAGGCGAGCAGTACTTC. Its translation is CASSASVGGGEQYF.